These T cell receptor beta chains were read from a single sample in a study of shared clonotypes between healthy human individuals. TCRdb's copy holds only in-frame clones and misses some; the assay was immunoSEQ multiplex PCR. The repertoire consists of around 2,000,000 clones, with about 95% occurring once and the leading ten covering 1.2%. The sample consisted of naive CD8+ T cells sorted from blood. All receptors come from a man younger than 35 in good health. Both conserved end residues are part of each CDR3. D genes are given only for firm matches. For some rows the clone size is stated as once, few or many, or as a class when expanded; others skip it.

V gene	CDR3 length	J gene	clone size	D gene	CDR3 DNA	CDR3 protein
TRBV4-3	17	TRBJ1-3	NA	NA	TGCGCCAGCAGCCAAGCTGGGGAGGGGCACTCTGGAAACACCATATATTTT	CASSQAGEGHSGNTIYF
TRBV10-1	15	TRBJ1-4	NA	TRBD1	TGCGCCAGCAGCGATTCCGGGACAGGGAGTGAAAAACTGTTTTTT	CASSDSGTGSEKLFF
TRBV6-1	14	TRBJ2-7	NA	NA	TGTGCCAGCAGTGAAGCGGGGCCATTATACGAGCAGTACTTC	CASSEAGPLYEQYF
TRBV11-2	13	TRBJ1-6	NA	NA	TGTGCCAGCAGCCCAAACACCGATTCACCCCTCCACTTT	CASSPNTDSPLHF
TRBV7-7	13	TRBJ2-7	once	TRBD1	TGTGCTAGCAGCTTAACAGGGGGCTACGAGCAGTACTTC	CASSLTGGYEQYF
TRBV4-3	14	TRBJ2-7	NA	NA	TGCGCCAGCAGCCAAGACCTGGGGAGCTACGAGCAGTACTTC	CASSQDLGSYEQYF
TRBV19	14	TRBJ2-7	NA	NA	TGTGCCAGTAGTCCCACGGCGGGGGCGTACGAGCAGTACTTC	CASSPTAGAYEQYF
TRBV27	14	TRBJ1-1	once	NA	TGTGCCAGCAGTGCCCTGCTTGAGGTCACTGAAGCTTTCTTT	CASSALLEVTEAFF
TRBV19	18	TRBJ2-1	NA	TRBD2	TGTGCCAGTAGTACAGGGCTAGCGGAGGCGAGCTCCTACAATGAGCAGTTCTTC	CASSTGLAEASSYNEQFF
TRBV5-1	16	TRBJ2-1	NA	NA	TGCGCCAGCAGCTTGGGACAAGGGGGATCCTACAATGAGCAGTTCTTC	CASSLGQGGSYNEQFF
TRBV27	12	TRBJ2-7	NA	TRBD2	TGTGCCAGCGTGGGGACTACCTACGAGCAGTACTTC	CASVGTTYEQYF
TRBV27	15	TRBJ2-2	NA	NA	TGTGCCAGCAGATTTACCGGGACTTGGACCGGGGAGCTGTTTTTT	CASRFTGTWTGELFF
TRBV2	15	TRBJ2-5	NA	TRBD2	TGTGCCAGCAGGGCCGGGACTAGCGGGGAAGAGACCCAGTACTTC	CASRAGTSGEETQYF
TRBV27	14	TRBJ1-1	once	TRBD1	TGTGCCAGCAGTTTCCAGGGGGCCAACACTGAAGCTTTCTTT	CASSFQGANTEAFF
TRBV4-3	15	TRBJ1-1	NA	NA	TGCGCCAGCAGCCAAGCTCCAGGGACGAACACTGAAGCTTTCTTT	CASSQAPGTNTEAFF
TRBV5-6	17	TRBJ2-3	NA	TRBD2	TGTGCCAGCAGCTTGGATCTAGCGGGAGCTAACCGGGATACGCAGTATTTT	CASSLDLAGANRDTQYF
TRBV6-5	13	TRBJ2-1	NA	NA	TGTGCCAGCAGTTACGGCAGGGACAATGAGCAGTTCTTC	CASSYGRDNEQFF
TRBV4-1	15	TRBJ2-2	NA	NA	TGCGCCAGCAGCCAAGTCGACTTTAACACCGGGGAGCTGTTTTTT	CASSQVDFNTGELFF
TRBV5-5	13	TRBJ2-4	NA	NA	TGTGCCAGCAGCACTGACATTGGGGACATTCAGTACTTC	CASSTDIGDIQYF
TRBV28	17	TRBJ2-3	once	NA	TGTGCCAGCAGTTTACTGGTAGGGCCCGAGGGAGGCGATACGCAGTATTTT	CASSLLVGPEGGDTQYF
TRBV5-1	12	TRBJ1-1	NA	NA	TGCGCCAGCGCTGGGGAAAACACTGAAGCTTTCTTT	CASAGENTEAFF
TRBV11-2	17	TRBJ2-7	NA	NA	TGTGCCAGCAGCTTAGACCGGTACGGATCCCCTGCCTACGAGCAGTACTTC	CASSLDRYGSPAYEQYF
TRBV6-5	13	TRBJ2-7	NA	TRBD2	TGTGCCAGCAGTTTCGGGGGGGCATACGAGCAGTACTTC	CASSFGGAYEQYF